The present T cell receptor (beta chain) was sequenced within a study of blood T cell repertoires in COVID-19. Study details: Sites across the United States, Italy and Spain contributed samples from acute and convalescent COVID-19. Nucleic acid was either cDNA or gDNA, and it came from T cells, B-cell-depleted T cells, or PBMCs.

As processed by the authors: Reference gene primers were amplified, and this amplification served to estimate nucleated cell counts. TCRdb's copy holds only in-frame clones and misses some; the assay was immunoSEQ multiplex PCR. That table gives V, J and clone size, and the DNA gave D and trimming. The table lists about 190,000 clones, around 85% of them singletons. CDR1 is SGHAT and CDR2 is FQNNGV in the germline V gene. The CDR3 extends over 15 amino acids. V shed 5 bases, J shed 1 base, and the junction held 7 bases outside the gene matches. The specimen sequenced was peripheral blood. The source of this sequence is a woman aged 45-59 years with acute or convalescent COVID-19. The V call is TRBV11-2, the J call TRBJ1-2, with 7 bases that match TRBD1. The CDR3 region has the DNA TGTGCCAGCAGCCGGGACAGAAGTAATAACTATGGCTACACCTTC. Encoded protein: CASSRDRSNNYGYTF.